Described below is a single T cell receptor (beta chain) sequence and its context. This specimen comes from a study of T cell changes during pregnancy in multiple sclerosis. Sequencing used immunoSEQ multiplex PCR; TCRdb keeps in-frame clones, though not all of them. The sample gives over 45,000 clones, 85% to 90% of which show up once; roughly 1.5% is in the top ten. The germline V gene encodes CDR1 SGHRS and CDR2 YFSETQ. With 1 base removed from V and 0 bases from J, the gap between germline ends came to 6 bases. This CDR3 has 14 amino acids. The source was peripheral blood, collected in the first trimester of pregnancy. This sequence was found in a female donor in good health, enrolled as a control in a pregnancy study. The chain combines TRBV5-1 with TRBJ2-3, with D uncertain. CDR3 coding DNA: TGCGCCAGCAGCTTGCTCGGGAGCACAGATACGCAGTATTTT. It codes for CASSLLGSTDTQYF.